This is a list of T cell receptor beta chains from one sample in a study of post-analysis software for immune sequencing data. TCRdb re-called the PCR reads through MiXCR, storing one row per CDR3 protein. The table lists hundreds of thousands of distinct CDR3 sequences, 53% of them singletons. The source material was blood. The receptors come from a girl under 18 with multiple sclerosis. Each CDR3 is given with its conserved first and last residue.

v_call	j_call	cdr3_aa
TRBV7-9	TRBJ1-5	CATSDSNQPQHF
TRBV12-3/TRBV12-4	TRBJ1-1	CASSFRTGNTEAFF
TRBV20-1	TRBJ2-4	CSARGGPTEQYF
TRBV6-5	TRBJ2-7	CASSLSAGRFVYEQYF
TRBV7-3	TRBJ2-3	CASSLGGYRGPGADTQYF
TRBV29-1	TRBJ2-5	CSVSQGEQQYF
TRBV6-4	TRBJ1-2	CASSLYGTETSNYGYTF
TRBV9	TRBJ2-1	CASSVAGDAYNEQFF
TRBV6-5	TRBJ1-1	CASTPEGNPSEAFF
TRBV29-1	TRBJ2-7	CSVGHPSEQYF
TRBV11-2	TRBJ2-1	CASSLRGDRSYSEQFF
TRBV15	TRBJ2-3	CATSTGATSGRVSTDTQYF